Listed below are T cell receptor beta chains from one sample, sequenced in a study of Graves' ophthalmopathy and Graves' hyperthyroidism. TCRdb recomputed calls from the multiplex PCR reads with MiXCR, one row per CDR3 protein. Found here are approximately 700,000 distinct CDR3 sequences, roughly 40% of them singletons; the top ten hold around 40%. Sequenced: peripheral blood. All receptors derive from an adult man with Graves' ophthalmopathy. CDR3s include the opening cysteine and the closing phenylalanine or tryptophan. A D gene is named only where the DNA matches it firmly. Not every row has a clone size; where given, it reads once, few, many or a size class.

v_gene	j_gene	abundance	d_gene	CDR3aa	CDR3nt
TRBV24-1	TRBJ1-5	few	-	CASSDSPNQPQHF	TGTGCCAGCAGTGACAGCCCCAATCAGCCCCAGCATTTT
TRBV19	TRBJ2-6	many	TRBD2	CASSMPGPGLAAGANVLTF	TGTGCCAGTAGTATGCCCGGACCGGGACTAGCGGCTGGGGCCAACGTCCTGACTTTC
TRBV29-1	TRBJ1-3	-	TRBD1	CSVRALTGTGSENTIYF	TGCAGCGTTCGTGCCCTCACCGGGACAGGGAGTGAAAACACCATATATTTT
TRBV25-1	TRBJ2-7	many	-	CASDAGTYEQYF	TGTGCCAGCGACGCGGGGACCTACGAGCAGTACTTC
TRBV20-1	TRBJ1-2	-	-	CSARMGSGYGYTF	TGCAGTGCTAGAATGGGAAGCGGCTATGGCTACACCTTC
TRBV29-1	TRBJ1-2	-	TRBD1	CSVRDRGDGYTF	TGCAGCGTCCGGGACAGGGGGGATGGCTACACCTTC
TRBV7-9	TRBJ2-2	many	TRBD1	CASRPGTGDTGELFF	TGTGCCAGCAGACCCGGGACAGGAGACACCGGGGAGCTGTTTTTT
TRBV2	TRBJ2-2	few	-	CASSEDPSPNTGELFF	TGTGCCAGCAGTGAAGATCCCTCCCCGAACACCGGGGAGCTGTTTTTT
TRBV7-8	TRBJ2-7	few	TRBD1	CASSLANPGGKYF	TGTGCCAGCAGCTTAGCTAACCCAGGGGGCAAGTACTTC
TRBV7-9	TRBJ1-2	few	-	CASSSRDPSYSPNYGYTF	TGTGCCAGCAGTTCCCGGGACCCCTCGTATAGTCCTAACTATGGCTACACCTTC
TRBV24-1	TRBJ1-5	few	-	CASSARRAGDYSRGNQPQHF	TGTGCCAGCAGTGCCCGACGGGCAGGGGACTATTCTCGCGGCAATCAGCCCCAGCATTTT
TRBV10-3	TRBJ2-4	-	-	CAISGGQSIQYF	TGTGCCATCAGTGGAGGACAGTCCATTCAGTACTTC
TRBV11-2	TRBJ2-7	few	TRBD2	CASSFGGSGITYEQYF	TGTGCCAGCAGCTTCGGTGGTAGCGGGATAACCTACGAGCAGTACTTC
TRBV20-1	TRBJ2-7	-	TRBD2	CSSGGPAYEQYF	TGCAGTAGCGGGGGACCCGCCTACGAGCAGTACTTC
TRBV28	TRBJ1-5	-	-	CANRNSNQPQHF	TGTGCCAACAGGAACAGCAATCAGCCCCAGCATTTT
TRBV25-1	TRBJ1-6	-	TRBD1	CASSHPDRVDSPLHF	TGTGCCAGCAGCCACCCCGACAGGGTGGACTCACCCCTCCACTTT
TRBV29-1	TRBJ2-6	-	TRBD2	CSVGGSLSGGGGSGANVLTF	TGCAGCGTTGGTGGCAGCCTTAGCGGGGGAGGGGGCTCTGGGGCCAACGTCCTGACTTTC
TRBV7-9	TRBJ1-1	-	-	CASSLSGVDTETFF	TGTGCCAGCAGCTTATCAGGGGTTGACACTGAAACTTTCTTT
TRBV2	TRBJ2-5	many	TRBD1	CASSDGTGRETQYF	TGTGCCAGCAGCGACGGGACAGGGAGGGAGACCCAGTACTTC
TRBV20-1	TRBJ1-5	few	TRBD1	CSARGQGLHQPQHF	TGCAGTGCTAGAGGACAGGGTCTCCACCAGCCCCAGCATTTT
TRBV5-1	TRBJ2-7	few	-	CASGLGSSYEQYF	TGCGCCAGCGGATTAGGAAGCTCCTACGAGCAGTACTTC
TRBV4-2	TRBJ2-7	-	TRBD2	CASSQDTHPGLAVFNEQYF	TGTGCCAGCAGCCAAGATACCCATCCGGGACTAGCGGTTTTTAACGAGCAGTACTTC
TRBV7-9	TRBJ2-3	few	-	CASSLLPSTDTQYF	TGTGCCAGCAGTCTGCTGCCTAGCACAGATACGCAGTATTTT
TRBV7-9	TRBJ1-1	many	-	CASSSRRVEAFF	TGTGCCAGCAGCTCCCGACGGGTTGAAGCTTTCTTT
TRBV15	TRBJ2-6	-	-	CATSSVVGGSGANVLTF	TGTGCCACCAGCAGCGTAGTAGGGGGCTCTGGGGCCAACGTCCTGACTTTC
TRBV29-1	TRBJ2-7	many	TRBD2	CSVTERGDSYEQYF	TGCAGCGTTACGGAGCGGGGGGACTCTTACGAGCAGTACTTC
TRBV10-3	TRBJ1-1	-	TRBD1	CASRGQGNTEALF	TGTGCCAGCCGAGGACAGGGGAACACTGAAGCTCTCTTT
TRBV7-9	TRBJ2-2	-	-	CASSLYGDTGEPFF	TGTGCCAGCAGTTTATACGGGGACACCGGGGAGCCGTTTTTT
TRBV29-1	TRBJ1-5	-	TRBD1	CSVDRGPQPQHF	TGCAGCGTGGACAGGGGTCCTCAGCCCCAGCATTTT